These T cell receptor beta chains were read from a single sample in a study of neurological immune-mediated disorders. In TCRdb, the 5' RACE reads were re-called with MiXCR into one record per CDR3 protein. The sample contains 40,000 or so distinct CDR3 sequences, approximately 10% of which appear only once. The sequencing sample was made of PBMCs. The origin of the receptors is a man aged 60 to 75 with HTLV-1-associated myelopathy (HAM/TSP). The CDR3 runs from the conserved cysteine through the conserved F or W. A D gene is named only where the DNA matches it firmly. Size tells how often a clone was seen (once, few, many) or the class of an expanded clone, and some rows leave it out.

DNA	CDR3	J	D	size	V
TGCGCCAGCAGCCAACCAAGCGGACTAGCGGAAACAGATACGCAGTATTTT	CASSQPSGLAETDTQYF	TRBJ2-3	TRBD2	many	TRBV4-1
TGTGCCAGCAGCCGGGACCCGGGTGAAAAACTGTTTTTT	CASSRDPGEKLFF	TRBJ1-4	-	-	TRBV5-5
TGTGCCAGCAGTCCTGACAGGGGAAGACAGCCCCAGCATTTT	CASSPDRGRQPQHF	TRBJ1-5	TRBD1	many	TRBV27
TGTGCCAGCAGGTACAGAGATACGCAGTATTTT	CASRYRDTQYF	TRBJ2-3	-	many	TRBV28
TGCGCCAGCAGCAGCTTGGGTACAGATACGCAGCATTTT	CASSSLGTDTQHF	TRBJ1-5	-	many	TRBV5-1
TGCGCCAGCAGCTTGGTGACTAGCGGGAGGAAGTACCAAGAGACCCAGTACTTC	CASSLVTSGRKYQETQYF	TRBJ2-5	TRBD2	many	TRBV5-1
TGCAGCGTTGAAGAACAGACAGGGCATGAGGACCCACTCTACAATGAGCAGTTCTTC	CSVEEQTGHEDPLYNEQFF	TRBJ2-1	TRBD1	many	TRBV29-1
TGCGCCAGCAGCCAAGGCCCTAGCGGGAACTACAATGAGCAGTTCTTC	CASSQGPSGNYNEQFF	TRBJ2-1	TRBD2	many	TRBV4-1
TGTGCCAGCTCTTCGGCGGGGGACCTAGGTCAGCCCCAGCATTTT	CASSSAGDLGQPQHF	TRBJ1-5	-	-	TRBV18
TGTGCCAGCACCAGCACAGATACGCAGTATTTT	CASTSTDTQYF	TRBJ2-3	-	many	TRBV27
TGTGCCAGCAGCTTAACAGGAGGCCCGGGATCCGAGCAGTTCTTC	CASSLTGGPGSEQFF	TRBJ2-1	-	many	TRBV7-9
TGCGCCAGCAGCTTCGGAGCGGACCAAGAGACCCAGTACTTC	CASSFGADQETQYF	TRBJ2-5	-	many	TRBV5-1
TGCAGTGCTAGTCAGTGGGGACAGGGGTATATTTATGGCTACACCTTC	CSASQWGQGYIYGYTF	TRBJ1-2	TRBD1	many	TRBV20-1
TGTGCCAGCAGCGGACAGGGCATGTGGCAGTACTTC	CASSGQGMWQYF	TRBJ2-7	TRBD1	many	TRBV6-1
TGCGCCAGCCTTGGACTAGCGGGCACCGGGGAGCTGTTTTTT	CASLGLAGTGELFF	TRBJ2-2	TRBD2	-	TRBV5-1
TGTGCCAGCAGCTATACAGGGGGCATGAACGAGCAGTACTTC	CASSYTGGMNEQYF	TRBJ2-7	TRBD1	many	TRBV5-6
TGCGCCAGCAGCCCTACAGGGGGCCCCTCCTACGAGCAGTACTTC	CASSPTGGPSYEQYF	TRBJ2-7	TRBD1	medium-sized	TRBV5-1
TGTGCCAGCACCCCCGGGAGGCAGACGCGTTCCTATGGCTACACCTTC	CASTPGRQTRSYGYTF	TRBJ1-2	-	many	TRBV7-9
TGCGCCAGCACCTTGTGTCAGAGCTCCTACGAGCAGTACTTC	CASTLCQSSYEQYF	TRBJ2-7	-	-	TRBV5-1
TGTGCCAGCAGTTTGGGATACAATCAGCCCCAGCATTTT	CASSLGYNQPQHF	TRBJ1-5	-	many	TRBV12-3/TRBV12-4
TGCAGTGCCCGTGGACTAGCGGGGGTCACAGATACGCAGTATTTT	CSARGLAGVTDTQYF	TRBJ2-3	TRBD2	many	TRBV20-1
TGCAGTGCTAGAGGTAGCGGGAGGTTGGAGACCCAGTACTTC	CSARGSGRLETQYF	TRBJ2-5	TRBD2	many	TRBV20-1
TGCGCCAGCAGCTTGGGGCAGGATAGCAATCAGCCCCAGCATTTT	CASSLGQDSNQPQHF	TRBJ1-5	-	many	TRBV5-1
TGTGCCAGTCGGGACGGGAGAGGGTCACCCCTCCACTTT	CASRDGRGSPLHF	TRBJ1-6	-	many	TRBV6-5
TGCGCCAGCAGCCCGGACGCCAATGGCTACACCTTC	CASSPDANGYTF	TRBJ1-2	-	many	TRBV5-1
TGTGCCAGCTCACCCGGGACTGACTTACGCGGCTACACCTTC	CASSPGTDLRGYTF	TRBJ1-2	-	many	TRBV18
TGCGCCAGCAGCTTGGTCGGAGACCAAGAGACCCAGTACTTC	CASSLVGDQETQYF	TRBJ2-5	-	many	TRBV5-1